These T cell receptor beta chains were read from a single sample in a study of blood T cell repertoires in COVID-19. Produced via immunoSEQ multiplex PCR; TCRdb's table is partial and in-frame only. The profile covers 170,000 or so clones, with 84% appearing a single time and roughly 15% taken by the ten largest. Sequencing used peripheral blood. These receptor sequences come from a young man with active or convalescent COVID-19. The CDR3 runs from the conserved cysteine through the conserved F or W. D genes are given only for firm matches. Rows give clone size only sometimes, using once, few, many, or a class for an expanded clone.

v_gene,j_gene,d_gene,abundance,CDR3aa,CDR3nt
TRBV6-6,TRBJ2-1,TRBD2,-,CASSYSGTSYNEQFF,TGTGCCAGCAGTTACTCCGGGACTAGCTACAATGAGCAGTTCTTC
TRBV19,TRBJ2-6,TRBD1,-,CASSIDRAGANVLTF,TGTGCCAGTTCGATCGACAGGGCTGGGGCCAACGTCCTGACTTTC
TRBV5-6,TRBJ1-1,-,-,CASSIRRGTEAFF,TGTGCCAGCAGCATCAGACGGGGGACTGAAGCTTTCTTT
TRBV10-3,TRBJ2-7,-,-,CAISLSARPNPYEQYF,TGTGCCATCAGTCTATCCGCCCGTCCCAACCCCTACGAGCAGTACTTC
TRBV11-2,TRBJ2-2,TRBD1,-,CASSTGTGRAGELFF,TGTGCCAGCAGCACCGGGACAGGGCGGGCCGGGGAGCTGTTTTTT
TRBV5-6,TRBJ2-5,TRBD2,-,CASSPLTTSGEETQYF,TGTGCCAGCAGCCCCCTCACGACTAGCGGCGAAGAGACCCAGTACTTC
TRBV6-5,TRBJ1-6,-,-,CASSYIGQSNSPLHF,TGTGCCAGCAGTTACATCGGACAGTCGAATTCACCCCTCCACTTT
TRBV12-3/TRBV12-4,TRBJ2-1,-,-,CASSYETRGEQFF,TGTGCCAGCAGTTATGAGACTAGAGGTGAGCAGTTCTTC
TRBV5-1,TRBJ2-5,-,-,CASSLRAGYRETQYF,TGCGCCAGCAGCTTGAGGGCAGGGTATCGGGAGACCCAGTACTTC
TRBV5-1,TRBJ2-2,TRBD1,-,CASSPDRGLGGELFF,TGCGCCAGCAGCCCTGACAGGGGGCTTGGCGGGGAGCTGTTTTTT
TRBV2,TRBJ2-5,TRBD2,-,CASGPNLAGGRETQYF,TGTGCCAGCGGGCCTAATCTAGCGGGGGGTAGAGAGACCCAGTACTTC
TRBV2,TRBJ1-2,TRBD1,once,CASRPGGLGYTF,TGTGCCAGCAGACCAGGGGGCCTTGGCTACACCTTC
TRBV30,TRBJ2-5,-,-,CAWSVGVAAIQETQYF,TGTGCCTGGAGTGTAGGGGTAGCTGCTATCCAAGAGACCCAGTACTTC
TRBV11-3,TRBJ2-7,-,-,CASSFYGGTEQYF,TGTGCCAGCAGCTTTTATGGGGGGACCGAGCAGTACTTC
TRBV29-1,TRBJ2-2,TRBD1,few,CSVVGDRDAGELFF,TGCAGCGTTGTAGGAGACAGGGACGCCGGGGAGCTGTTTTTT
TRBV19,TRBJ2-1,TRBD2,few,CASSIGASGNEQFF,TGTGCCAGTAGTATAGGCGCTAGCGGCAATGAGCAGTTCTTC
TRBV19,TRBJ1-5,TRBD1,-,CASSIDRGLVQPQHF,TGTGCCAGTAGTATCGACAGGGGGCTGGTTCAGCCCCAGCATTTT
TRBV19,TRBJ2-3,-,-,CASRLGRRGTDTQYF,TGTGCCAGTAGATTGGGACGGAGGGGCACAGATACGCAGTATTTT
TRBV7-8,TRBJ2-7,TRBD1,-,CASSSLMTTGGYEQYF,TGTGCCAGCAGCTCCCTAATGACGACAGGGGGCTACGAGCAGTACTTC
TRBV7-9,TRBJ2-5,-,-,CASSLVSGTGETQYF,TGTGCCAGCAGCTTAGTGTCAGGGACTGGGGAGACCCAGTACTTC
TRBV6-5,TRBJ1-2,-,-,CASSPGQYNYGYTF,TGTGCCAGCAGCCCAGGACAGTATAACTATGGCTACACCTTC
TRBV27,TRBJ1-5,TRBD1,-,CASSFTGAYNQPQHF,TGTGCCAGCAGCTTCACAGGGGCGTACAATCAGCCCCAGCATTTT
TRBV4-1,TRBJ2-5,TRBD2,-,CASSLTSGGAQETQYF,TGCGCCAGCAGTCTTACTAGCGGGGGGGCCCAAGAGACCCAGTACTTC
TRBV29-1,TRBJ2-1,TRBD2,-,CSVEATSGNEQFF,TGCAGCGTTGAAGCAACTAGCGGCAATGAGCAGTTCTTC
TRBV6-5,TRBJ2-2,TRBD2,-,CASMIAGGAPGELFF,TGTGCCAGCATGATAGCGGGGGGCGCCCCTGGGGAGCTGTTTTTT
TRBV9,TRBJ2-7,TRBD2,once,CASSPSGYSYEQYF,TGTGCCAGCAGCCCTAGCGGGTACTCCTACGAGCAGTACTTC
TRBV7-6,TRBJ1-1,-,-,CASSLKMRVGMNTEAFF,TGTGCCAGCAGCTTAAAAATGCGGGTTGGCATGAACACTGAAGCTTTCTTT
TRBV6-2/TRBV6-3,TRBJ2-2,-,-,CASSYSMGRVTGELFF,TGTGCCAGCAGTTACTCGATGGGCAGGGTCACCGGGGAGCTGTTTTTT
TRBV28,TRBJ1-1,-,-,CASSRSMNTEAFF,TGTGCCAGTTCGAGGTCAATGAACACTGAAGCTTTCTTT
TRBV5-3,TRBJ2-2,TRBD2,-,CARRPHGGMNTGELFF,TGTGCCAGAAGACCCCACGGGGGGATGAACACCGGGGAGCTGTTTTTT
TRBV5-4,TRBJ2-1,-,-,CASSGDIRSEQFF,TGTGCCAGCAGCGGGGACATCCGGAGTGAGCAGTTCTTC
TRBV4-2,TRBJ2-1,-,-,CASSQDTSKQFF,TGTGCCAGCAGCCAAGATACTAGCAAGCAGTTCTTC